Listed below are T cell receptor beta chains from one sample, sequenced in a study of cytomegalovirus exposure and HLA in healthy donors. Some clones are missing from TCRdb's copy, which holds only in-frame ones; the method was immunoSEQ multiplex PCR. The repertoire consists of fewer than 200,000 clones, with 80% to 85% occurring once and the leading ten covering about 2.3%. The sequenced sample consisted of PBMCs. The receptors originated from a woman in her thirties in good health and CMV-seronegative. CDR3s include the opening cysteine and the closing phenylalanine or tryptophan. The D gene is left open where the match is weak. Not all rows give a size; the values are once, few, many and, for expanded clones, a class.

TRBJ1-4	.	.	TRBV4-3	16	CASSQDLFAPTQKLFF	TGCGCCAGCAGCCAAGATCTTTTTGCCCCGACACAAAAACTGTTTTTT
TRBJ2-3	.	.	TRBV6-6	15	CASSPAVKSTDTQYF	TGTGCCAGCAGCCCCGCGGTGAAATCAACAGATACGCAGTATTTT
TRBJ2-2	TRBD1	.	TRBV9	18	CASSTGGLGLTNTGELFF	TGTGCCAGCAGCACAGGGGGCCTAGGACTTACGAACACCGGGGAGCTGTTTTTT
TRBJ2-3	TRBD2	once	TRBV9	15	CASTAGGRGTDTQYF	TGTGCCAGCACGGCGGGAGGGCGGGGCACAGATACGCAGTATTTT
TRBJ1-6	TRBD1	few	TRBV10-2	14	CASSERTGASPLHF	TGCGCCAGCAGTGAGAGGACAGGGGCATCACCCCTCCACTTT
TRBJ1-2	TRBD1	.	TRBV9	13	CASRGTGWSSYTF	TGTGCCAGCAGGGGGACAGGGTGGAGCAGCTACACCTTC
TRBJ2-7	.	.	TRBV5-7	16	CASSMDSGAFLYEQYF	TGTGCCAGCAGCATGGACAGTGGGGCGTTTCTTTACGAGCAGTACTTC
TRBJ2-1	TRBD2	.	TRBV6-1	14	CASRTSGRRGEQFF	TGTGCCAGCAGGACGAGCGGGAGGAGAGGTGAGCAGTTCTTC
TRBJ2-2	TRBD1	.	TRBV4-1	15	CASSRKDRDTGELFF	TGCGCCAGCAGCCGGAAAGACAGGGACACCGGGGAGCTGTTTTTT
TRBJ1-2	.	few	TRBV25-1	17	CASSPPKGQIINYGYTF	TGTGCCAGCAGTCCCCCTAAGGGACAAATCATCAACTATGGCTACACCTTC
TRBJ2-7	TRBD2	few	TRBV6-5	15	CASSYASGGPYEQYF	TGTGCCAGCAGTTACGCTAGCGGGGGACCCTACGAGCAGTACTTC
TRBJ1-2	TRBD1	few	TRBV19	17	CASSTTNPRTGRYGYTF	TGTGCCAGTAGTACCACGAATCCGAGGACAGGGCGATACGGCTACACCTTC
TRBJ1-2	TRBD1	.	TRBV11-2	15	CASSLWGQAEYGYTF	TGTGCCAGCAGCTTATGGGGACAGGCCGAATATGGCTACACCTTC
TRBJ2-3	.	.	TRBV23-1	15	CASSRQGRPTDTQYF	TGCGCCAGCAGTCGGCAAGGGAGGCCCACAGATACGCAGTATTTT
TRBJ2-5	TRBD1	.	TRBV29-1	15	CSVEGGGTGGETQYF	TGCAGCGTTGAAGGAGGGGGGACAGGGGGAGAGACCCAGTACTTC
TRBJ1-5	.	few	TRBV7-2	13	CASSIGGNQPQHF	TGTGCCAGCAGTATAGGCGGTAATCAGCCCCAGCATTTT
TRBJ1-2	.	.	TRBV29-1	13	CSVEDRRAGRYTF	TGCAGCGTTGAAGATCGGAGGGCTGGGCGCTACACCTTC
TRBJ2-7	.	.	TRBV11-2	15	CASSLFVTEVYEQYF	TGTGCCAGCAGCTTATTCGTGACAGAAGTCTACGAGCAGTACTTC
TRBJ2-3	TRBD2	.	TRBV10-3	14	CAISRGGDTDTQYF	TGTGCCATCAGTCGGGGGGGGGATACAGATACGCAGTATTTT
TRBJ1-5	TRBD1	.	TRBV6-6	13	CASSSGGGQPQHF	TGTGCCAGCAGTTCAGGGGGCGGGCAGCCCCAGCATTTT
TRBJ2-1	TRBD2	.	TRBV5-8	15	CASSRTSGGWDEQFF	TGTGCCAGCAGCCGGACTAGCGGGGGCTGGGATGAGCAGTTCTTC
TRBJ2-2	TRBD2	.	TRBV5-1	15	CASSRREGGTGELFF	TGCGCCAGCAGCCGTAGGGAGGGAGGGACCGGGGAGCTGTTTTTT
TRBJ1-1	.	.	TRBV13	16	CASSSPGGNTNTEAFF	TGTGCCAGCAGCTCCCCCGGGGGGAACACCAACACTGAAGCTTTCTTT
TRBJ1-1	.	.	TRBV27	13	CASSHNINTEAFF	TGTGCCAGCAGCCATAACATAAACACTGAAGCTTTCTTT
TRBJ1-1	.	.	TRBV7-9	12	CASSQPGTEAFF	TGTGCCAGCAGCCAACCGGGGACTGAAGCTTTCTTT
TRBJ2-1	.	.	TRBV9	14	CASSVGGAYNEQFF	TGTGCCAGCAGCGTAGGGGGCGCGTACAATGAGCAGTTCTTC
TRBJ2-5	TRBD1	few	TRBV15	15	CATSSSYRGEETQYF	TGTGCCACCAGCAGTTCCTACAGGGGAGAAGAGACCCAGTACTTC
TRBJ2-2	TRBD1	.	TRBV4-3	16	CASSLLQGAGIGELFF	TGCGCCAGCAGCCTCCTCCAGGGGGCGGGGATCGGGGAGCTGTTTTTT
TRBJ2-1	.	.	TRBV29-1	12	CSVGVDYYEQFF	TGCAGCGTTGGTGTGGACTATTATGAGCAGTTCTTC
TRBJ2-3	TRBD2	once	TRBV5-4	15	CASSGGTSGPDTQYF	TGTGCCAGCAGCGGCGGGACTAGTGGTCCAGATACGCAGTATTTT
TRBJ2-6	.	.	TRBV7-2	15	CASSFGNSGANVLTF	TGTGCCAGCAGCTTCGGTAACTCTGGGGCCAACGTCCTGACTTTC
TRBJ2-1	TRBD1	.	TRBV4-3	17	CASSQDQSQGASNEQFF	TGCGCCAGCAGCCAAGATCAAAGCCAGGGGGCCTCCAATGAGCAGTTCTTC
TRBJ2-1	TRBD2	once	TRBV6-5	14	CASSSTSDYNEQFF	TGTGCCAGCAGTTCGACTAGCGATTACAATGAGCAGTTCTTC
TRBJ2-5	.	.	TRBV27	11	CASRAQETQYF	TGTGCCAGCCGAGCACAAGAGACCCAGTACTTC
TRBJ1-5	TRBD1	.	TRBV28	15	CASSGGDRGAQPQHF	TGTGCCAGCAGTGGGGGTGACAGGGGCGCTCAGCCCCAGCATTTT
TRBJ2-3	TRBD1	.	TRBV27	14	CASRRQGATDTQYF	TGTGCCAGCCGACGACAGGGGGCCACAGATACGCAGTATTTT
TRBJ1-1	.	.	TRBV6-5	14	CASVRAPGNTEAFF	TGTGCCAGCGTCAGGGCGCCGGGGAACACTGAAGCTTTCTTT
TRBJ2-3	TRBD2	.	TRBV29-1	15	CSVRGLAGHTDTQYF	TGCAGCGTCCGAGGACTAGCGGGGCATACAGATACGCAGTATTTT
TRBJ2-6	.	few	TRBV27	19	CASSPIRGWDDSGANVLTF	TGTGCCAGCAGCCCAATTAGAGGGTGGGATGACTCTGGGGCCAACGTCCTGACTTTC
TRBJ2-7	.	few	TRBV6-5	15	CASSYSGDGDLRQYF	TGTGCCAGCAGTTACTCAGGGGACGGGGACTTGAGGCAGTACTTC
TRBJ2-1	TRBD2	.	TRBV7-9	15	CASSILAGVTNEQFF	TGTGCCAGCAGCATACTAGCGGGAGTAACAAATGAGCAGTTCTTC
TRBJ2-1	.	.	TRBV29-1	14	CSVVTVSSYNEQFF	TGCAGCGTTGTCACGGTCTCTTCCTACAATGAGCAGTTCTTC